The clone carrying this TCR beta chain was seen a handful of times. Antigen: not known. This sample is part of a study of T cell repertoires in cytomegalovirus infection. TCRdb fed the reads into MiXCR, producing one record per CDR3 protein. The sample yields about a million distinct CDR3 sequences, approximately 31% seen once. V trimming: 4 bases; J trimming: 4 bases; junction bases outside the gene matches: 12. The CDR3 length is 16 residues. The origin of this receptor is a human donor in good health (CMV status not recorded). Some clones in this sample may be carry-over from other donors' samples. Sample: cultured CD8+ T cells from PBMCs, taken from culture after CMV antigen stimulation. The rearrangement uses TRBV12-3 or TRBV12-4 and TRBJ1-2; TRBD1 aligns across 7 bases. Here the CDR3 reads CASSSPGQALLYGYTF. CDR3 nucleotide sequence: TGTGCCAGCAGTTCTCCTGGACAGGCCCTCCTCTATGGCTACACCTTC.